This T cell receptor beta chain was retrieved from a study of regulatory T cells in long-lasting Graves disease. V lost 6 bases to trimming and J lost 6 bases, with 17 bases between them. CDR3 length: 15 amino acids. Time point indicated: newly diagnosed GD, antithyroid drugs for less than 3 months. The TCR library was made from RNA extracted from PBMCs. American Thyroid Association guidelines defined Graves' disease diagnosis. Combining iRepertoire HTBI primers with Arm-PCR of CDR3 regions, the authors built TCR beta libraries. TCRdb reprocessed the multiplex PCR reads with MiXCR, giving one entry per CDR3 protein. The sample lists fewer than 350,000 distinct CDR3 sequences, roughly 18% occurring once. This clonotype was observed a handful of times.

This chain links TRBV6-7 with TRBJ2-2; TRBD2 might be the D (6 bases). TRBV6-7 carries the ORF label, with uncertain function. This sequence was found in a female donor with Graves disease. Sequencing was performed on peripheral blood mononuclear cells (PBMCs), taken at new diagnosis, from a patient treated with antithyroid drugs. The CDR3 is CASSWGGNRAGELFF. Here the CDR3 DNA reads TGTGCCAGCAGCTGGGGCGGGAATAGGGCCGGGGAGCTGTTTTTT.